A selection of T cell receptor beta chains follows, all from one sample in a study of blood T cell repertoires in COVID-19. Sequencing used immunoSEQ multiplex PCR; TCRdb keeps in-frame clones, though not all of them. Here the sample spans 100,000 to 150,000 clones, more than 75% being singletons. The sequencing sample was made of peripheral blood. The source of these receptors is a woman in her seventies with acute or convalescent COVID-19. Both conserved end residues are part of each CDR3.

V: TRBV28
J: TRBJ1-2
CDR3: CASSPSDRPNYGYTF

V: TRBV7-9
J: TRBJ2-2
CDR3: CASSGTGEATGELFF

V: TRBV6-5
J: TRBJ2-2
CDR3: CASSPLTGELFF

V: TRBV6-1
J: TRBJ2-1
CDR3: CASSEVQGGGPYNEQFF

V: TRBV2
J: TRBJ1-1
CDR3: CATSGQMNTEAFF

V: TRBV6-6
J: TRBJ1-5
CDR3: CASSSPGGPQHF

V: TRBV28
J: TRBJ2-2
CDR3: CASSLGQGLYGELFF

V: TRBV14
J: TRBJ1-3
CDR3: CASSQGASGGRGLGNTIYF

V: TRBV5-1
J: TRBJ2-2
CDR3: CASSSGQGASGTLFF

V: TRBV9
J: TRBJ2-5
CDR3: CASSVGFAETQYF

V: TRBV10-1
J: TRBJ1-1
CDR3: CASSEGLPPEAFF

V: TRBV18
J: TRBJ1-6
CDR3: CASSPNRDRVSPLHF

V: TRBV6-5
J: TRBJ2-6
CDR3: CASRVSSGANVLTF

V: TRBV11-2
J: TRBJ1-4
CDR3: CASSPDRGPPNEKLFF

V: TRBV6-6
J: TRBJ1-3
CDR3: CASSNRVDTIYF

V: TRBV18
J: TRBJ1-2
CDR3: CASSPEDYGYTF

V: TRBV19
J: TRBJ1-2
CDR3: CASSTGTVNYGYTF

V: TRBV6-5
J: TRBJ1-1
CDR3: CASRSDPIRGTEAFF